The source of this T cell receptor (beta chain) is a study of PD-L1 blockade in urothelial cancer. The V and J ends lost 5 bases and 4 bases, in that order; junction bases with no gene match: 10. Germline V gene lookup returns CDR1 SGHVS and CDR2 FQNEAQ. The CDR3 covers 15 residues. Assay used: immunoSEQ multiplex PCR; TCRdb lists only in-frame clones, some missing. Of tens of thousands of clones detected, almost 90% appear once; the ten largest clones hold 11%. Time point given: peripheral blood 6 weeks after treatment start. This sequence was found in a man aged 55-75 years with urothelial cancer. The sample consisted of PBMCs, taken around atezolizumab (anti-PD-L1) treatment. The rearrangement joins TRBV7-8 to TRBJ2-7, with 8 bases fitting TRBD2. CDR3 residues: CASSLLRGAVYEQYF. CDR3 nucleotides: TGTGCCAGCAGCCTCTTGCGGGGGGCGGTTTACGAGCAGTACTTC.